This T cell receptor beta chain came from a study of blood T cell repertoires in COVID-19. TCRdb's copy holds only in-frame clones and misses some; the assay was immunoSEQ multiplex PCR. The repertoire includes 95,000 to 150,000 clones, roughly nine tenths of them detected once, and around 2.1% sits in the top ten. Sequenced material: peripheral blood. The origin of this receptor is a man over 45 with COVID-19, enrolled during active disease.

CDR3 DNA: TGCGCCAGCAACCGGGACACCTTCTCTGGGGCCAACGTCCTGACTTTC. This codes for CASNRDTFSGANVLTF. This rearrangement joins TRBV4-3 to TRBJ2-6; D may be TRBD1 (6 bases). Germline loops: CDR1 LGHNA, CDR2 YSLEER. The CDR3 sequence is 16 residues long. V shed 7 bases and J shed 0 bases, with 13 bases lying between them.